The 23 T cell receptor beta chains in this list originate from one sample, sequenced in a study of metastatic and nonmetastatic thyroid tumors. Each patient came to thyroid surgery without any prior treatment (of any kind). From the PCR reads, TCRdb re-called clones with MiXCR. The sample includes 20,000 to 25,000 clones, 22% of them seen just once. Sequenced input: blood. These receptors were taken from a female donor with papillary thyroid cancer or a benign thyroid nodule (not recorded which). Some clones in this sample may be carry-over from other donors' samples.

Judged by abundance, this clone is medium-sized. This chain connects TRBV4-2 to TRBJ2-1; 11 bases fit TRBD2. Trimming took 1 base from V and 8 from J; bases not matched to a gene: 4. The CDR3 runs to 15 residues. Looked up from germline, CDR1 is LGHNA and CDR2 is YNFKEQ. The DNA of the CDR3 is TGTGCCAGCAGCCAAGGTAGCGGGGGGGCCGATGAGCAGTTCTTC. It specifies CASSQGSGGADEQFF.

This clone was seen at least ten times. The DNA of the CDR3 is TGTGCCTGGAGTGATCTGTTAGACAACTATGGCTACACCTTC. This translates into CAWSDLLDNYGYTF. The chain recombines TRBV30 with TRBJ1-2; D ambiguous. With 1 base removed from V and 2 bases from J, the gap between germline ends came to 11 bases. The CDR3 is 14 residues long. CDR1 and CDR2 (germline): GTSNPN, SVGIG (reference sequence).

This clone was seen more than once but under ten times. The V and J genes are TRBV28 and TRBJ1-5; possible D gene TRBD1, 5 bases. V was clipped by 5 bases and J by 2 bases, with 19 bases between them. This CDR3 contains 17 residues. Germline CDR1 and CDR2: MDHEN and SYDVKM. CDR3 bases: TGTGCCAGCAGTACCCCGAAAGGGGTGATACGCAATCAGCCCCAGCATTTT. This translates into CASSTPKGVIRNQPQHF. The full variable domain, rest sourced from reference TRBV28 and TRBJ1-5, is DVKVTQSSRYLVKRTGEKVFLECVQDMDHENMFWYRQDPGLGLRLIYFSYDVKMKEKGDIPEGYSVSREKKERFSLILESASTNQTSMYLCASSTPKGVIRNQPQHFGDGTRLSIL.

In its sample, this clone was seen many times. V is TRBV4-2 and J is TRBJ1-6, with D hard to call. CDR1 is LGHNA and CDR2 is YNFKEQ in the germline V gene. V lost 3 bases and J 8 bases, leaving 11 bases between the germline ends. This CDR3 contains 14 residues. CDR3 protein: CASSQTRLDSPLHF. As DNA, the CDR3 is TGTGCCAGCAGCCAGACCCGGTTAGATTCACCCCTCCACTTT.

This clone was seen more than once but under ten times. The rearrangement joins TRBV6-1 to TRBJ2-7, with a tentative D call TRBD1 (5 bases). The CDR3 contains 15 residues. CDR1 and CDR2 from the germline V gene are MNHNS and SASEGT. V was pared by 4 bases and J by 0 bases, with 13 bases between. CDR3 in amino acids: CASSAGNTRSYEQYF. The CDR3 DNA follows: TGTGCCAGCAGTGCAGGGAACACCCGCTCCTACGAGCAGTACTTC.

The chain combines TRBV28 with TRBJ1-2; no reliable D call. Germline loops: CDR1 MDHEN, CDR2 SYDVKM. The length of the CDR3 is 11 residues. V lost 10 bases, J lost 6 bases, and 12 bases lay in between. The CDR3 region has the DNA TGTGCCATCGAGAGAAGGCATGGCTACACCTTC. This sequence encodes CAIERRHGYTF.

The CDR3 protein is CASSPPKGANTGELFF. The CDR3 DNA follows: TGTGCCAGCTCACCACCGAAGGGGGCGAACACCGGGGAGCTGTTTTTT. V is TRBV18 and J is TRBJ2-2, with D tentatively TRBD1 (6 bases). The CDR3 loop spans 16 amino acids. CDR1 and CDR2 (germline): KGHSH, LQKENI. The germline V and J ends were trimmed by 0 bases and 0 bases, with 8 bases remaining between them.

The rearrangement joins TRBV28 to TRBJ2-7; 9 bases map to TRBD1. CDR3 length: 14 amino acids. V shed 10 bases, J shed 1 base, and the junction held 8 bases outside the gene matches. From germline, CDR1 is MDHEN and CDR2 SYDVKM. This chain's CDR3 is CAIRGQGSSYEQYF. The CDR3 DNA follows: TGTGCCATCAGGGGACAGGGTAGTTCCTACGAGCAGTACTTC.

This clone was counted at least ten times. The chain couples TRBV20-1 to TRBJ2-3, with a tentative D call TRBD1 (6 bases). This CDR3 is 15 amino acids long. Trimming took off 3 bases at V and 6 bases at J, with 19 bases between the two ends. The V gene's germline CDR1 is DFQATT and CDR2 SNEGSKA (reference sequence). The CDR3 spells CSASPSRGVGDTQYF. The CDR3 coding sequence is TGCAGTGCTAGTCCCTCCAGGGGAGTAGGGGATACGCAGTATTTT.

This clone was observed at least ten times. V usage is TRBV9 and J usage is TRBJ2-1, with 14 positions matching TRBD2. The CDR3 is 16 residues long. The V and J ends lost 4 bases and 7 bases, in that order; junction bases with no gene match: 7. CDR1 and CDR2 (germline): SGDLS, YYNGEE. The CDR3 DNA reads TGTGCCAGCAGCCCTATGGGACTAGCGGGAGATAATGAGCAGTTCTTC. It encodes CASSPMGLAGDNEQFF.

CDR3 coding DNA: TGTGCCAGCAGGCATGTTACTGGACGGATGAGAACCTACGAGCAGTACTTC. Translation gives CASRHVTGRMRTYEQYF. The chain joins TRBV2 to TRBJ2-7; unclear D gene. The germline V gene encodes CDR1 SNHLY and CDR2 FYNNEI. The CDR3 runs 17 residues. Trimming stripped 6 bases from V and 2 bases from J, with 23 bases between.

By frequency in the sample, this clone is medium-sized. V and J are TRBV12-3 or TRBV12-4 and TRBJ2-1, with D possibly TRBD2 on 5 matching bases. Trimming pared 8 bases from V and 6 bases from J, leaving 11 bases between. CDR3 length: 12 amino acids. CDR3 protein: CASGLAGNEQFF. The CDR3 coding sequence is TGTGCCAGCGGCCTAGCAGGCAATGAGCAGTTCTTC.

The CDR3: CASSHGRGNEQFF. CDR3 coding DNA: TGTGCCAGCAGCCACGGCAGGGGCAATGAGCAGTTCTTC. This chain joins TRBV7-3 and TRBJ2-1, with D maybe TRBD1 (6 bases). The CDR3 sequence is 13 residues long. Germline loops: CDR1 SGHTA, CDR2 FQGTGA. Trimming shortened V by 5 bases and J by 6 bases, and 11 bases separated the two germline ends.

This clone rates as medium-sized (0.01 to 0.1%). The genes are TRBV6-4 and TRBJ2-1; a possible D gene is TRBD1 (5 bases). The V gene lost 2 bases and the J gene lost 9 bases, with 11 bases spanning the gap. The CDR3 totals 13 residues. Germline V gene sequence: CDR1 MRHNA, CDR2 SNTAGT. DNA of the CDR3: TGTGCCAGCAGTGACATCGAAAGGGGTGAGCAGTTCTTC. It translates to CASSDIERGEQFF.

This chain links TRBV6-2 or TRBV6-3 with TRBJ2-7; unclear D gene. The CDR3 runs to 12 residues. Germline V gene data show CDR1 as MNHEY and CDR2 as SVGEGT. With 7 bases removed from V and 3 bases from J, the gap between germline ends came to 10 bases. The CDR3 protein is CASNYCLYEQYF. CDR3 nucleotide sequence: TGTGCCAGCAACTACTGTCTCTACGAGCAGTACTTC.

This clone occurred many times. CDR3 DNA sequence: TGTGCCAGCAGCGGGGACGGAGATTACTATGGCTACACCTTC. Translation: CASSGDGDYYGYTF. The V call is TRBV11-1, the J call TRBJ1-2; tentative D call: TRBD1 (5 bases). The CDR3 loop spans 14 amino acids. Deletions cut 5 bases from V and 3 bases from J, with 13 bases between. CDR1 is SGHAT, CDR2 FQDESV, per germline (reference sequence).

This clone was observed once. V usage is TRBV3-1 and J usage is TRBJ1-2, with D tentatively TRBD1 (5 bases). This CDR3 spans 14 amino acids. V lost 0 bases and J 8 bases, leaving 13 bases between the germline ends. The germline CDR1 and CDR2 sequences are LGHDT and YNNKEL (reference sequence). CDR3 nucleotide sequence: TGTGCCAGCAGCCAAGATGTGGGGCCCCAGGGCTACACCTTC. Its protein is CASSQDVGPQGYTF.

Concerning this clone: The junction departs from the called germline gene at one end, perhaps through a read error. The genes are TRBV25-1 and TRBJ2-2; D remains unclear. This CDR3 comprises 13 residues. The V gene's germline CDR1 is MGHDK and CDR2 SYGVNS. The CDR3 nucleotides are TGTCCCAGCCGTCGCAGTAACTCCGGGGAGCTGTTTTTT. Its protein is CPSRRSNSGELFF.

The V gene is TRBV20-1, the J gene TRBJ2-7, with 9 positions matching TRBD2. The CDR3 runs to 15 residues. Germline trimming cut 1 base from V and 3 bases from J; bases unmatched to any gene: 7. Germline V lookup: CDR1 DFQATT, CDR2 SNEGSKA (reference sequence). CDR3 bases: TGCAGTGCTAGAGCACCGACTAGCGGCTTCTACGAGCAGTACTTC. This sequence encodes CSARAPTSGFYEQYF.

There are many counts of this clone. One end of the junction is discordant with germline, which a read error may explain. The chain has TRBV29-1 and TRBJ2-1; D is unclear. Per germline, CDR1 SQVTM and CDR2 ANQGSEA. There are 13 residues in the CDR3. CDR3 sequence: CSVEVFGDLLRLF. The DNA for the CDR3 is TGCAGCGTTGAAGTTTTTGGTGACCTCCTCCGGCTCTTC.

This clone appeared many times. The CDR3 region is CASSLYQLEAFF. CDR3 nucleotide sequence: TGTGCCAGCAGCCTATATCAATTGGAAGCTTTCTTT. J is TRBJ1-1 and V is TRBV6-1; no clear D gene. V lost 6 bases to trimming and J lost 8 bases, with 13 bases between them. Germline CDR1 MNHNS, CDR2 SASEGT. The CDR3 loop spans 12 amino acids.

This clone was picked up many times. This chain joins TRBV24-1 and TRBJ2-1, with D maybe TRBD2 (6 bases). The CDR3 is made up of 15 amino acids. V lost 4 bases and J lost 8, with 17 bases in between. From germline, CDR1 is KGHDR and CDR2 SFDVKD. The CDR3: CATSEGRDGVDEQFF. CDR3 coding DNA: TGTGCCACCAGTGAGGGGCGGGATGGGGTCGATGAGCAGTTCTTC.

This clone showed up many times. This rearrangement joins TRBV5-4 to TRBJ2-7; D remains ambiguous. The CDR3 contains 13 residues. In germline, CDR1 is SGHNT, CDR2 YYREEE (reference sequence). The V and J ends lost 2 bases and 4 bases respectively, with 10 bases between them. The CDR3 here is CASSLVASYEQYF. The CDR3 DNA reads TGTGCCAGCAGCTTAGTAGCTTCGTACGAGCAGTACTTC.